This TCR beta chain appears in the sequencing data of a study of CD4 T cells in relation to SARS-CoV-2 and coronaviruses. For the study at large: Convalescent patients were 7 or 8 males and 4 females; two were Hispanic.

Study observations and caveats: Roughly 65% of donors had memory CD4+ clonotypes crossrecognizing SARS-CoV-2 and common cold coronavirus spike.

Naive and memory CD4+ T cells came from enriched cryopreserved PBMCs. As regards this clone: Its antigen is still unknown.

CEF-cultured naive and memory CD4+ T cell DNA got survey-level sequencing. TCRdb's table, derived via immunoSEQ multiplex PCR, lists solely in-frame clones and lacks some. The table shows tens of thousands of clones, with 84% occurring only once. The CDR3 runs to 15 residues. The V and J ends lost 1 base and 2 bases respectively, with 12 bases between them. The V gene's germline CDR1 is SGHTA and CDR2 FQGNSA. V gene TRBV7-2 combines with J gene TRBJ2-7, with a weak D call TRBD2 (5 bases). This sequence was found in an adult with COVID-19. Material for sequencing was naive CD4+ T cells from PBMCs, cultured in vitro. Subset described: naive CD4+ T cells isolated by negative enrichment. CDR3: CASSLGWSGAYEQYF. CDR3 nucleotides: TGTGCCAGCAGCTTAGGATGGAGCGGCGCCTACGAGCAGTACTTC.